The 2 T cell receptor beta chains below all came from one sample that was sequenced in a study of identical twins. TCRdb called the 5' RACE reads again in MiXCR, with one record for every CDR3 protein. Of 220,000 or so distinct CDR3 sequences listed, roughly 7% are singletons. The data were also submitted as part of a second study, on yellow fever vaccine responses in identical twins.

Sequencing input: memory (CD45RO+) T cells sorted from blood. The receptors here all came from a woman aged 18-29 years in good health.

The chain uses TRBV4-1 and TRBJ2-1, with D hard to call. This CDR3 is 14 amino acids long. Germline V lookup: CDR1 MGHRA, CDR2 YSYEKL. Trimming left V 0 bases short and J 8 bases short, with 11 bases between. The CDR3 region has the DNA TGCGCCAGCAGCCAAGAGGGGTCTGTGTATGAGCAGTTCTTC. This encodes CASSQEGSVYEQFF.

This clonotype has ten or more counts. This chain joins TRBV12-3 or TRBV12-4 and TRBJ2-5; D not resolved. V lost 7 bases and J lost 5, with 11 bases in between. CDR3 length equals 12 residues. The CDR3 region is CASTRSSETQYF. CDR3 coding DNA: TGTGCCAGCACACGTAGCTCGGAGACCCAGTACTTC.